This TCR beta chain was captured by sequencing in a study of beta chain features in type 1 diabetes. Every isolated RNA sample was fully reverse transcribed, so sequencing captured expressed TCRB transcripts. Produced via immunoSEQ multiplex PCR; TCRdb's table is partial and in-frame only. The sample includes under 450,000 clones, around 15% of them seen just once. Germline lookup yields CDR1 SGHRS and CDR2 YFSETQ. CDR3 length: 17 residues. After removal of 4 bases from V and 0 bases from J, the junction contained 10 bases not matched to a gene. The chain combines TRBV5-1 with TRBJ1-1; 9 bases align to TRBD1. The sample comprised naive CD4+ T cells from blood. This TCR was recovered from a woman aged 18-29 years in good health. CDR3 protein: CASSQTTGGHLNTEAFF. The CDR3, as DNA: TGCGCCAGCAGCCAAACGACAGGGGGTCATCTGAACACTGAAGCTTTCTTT.